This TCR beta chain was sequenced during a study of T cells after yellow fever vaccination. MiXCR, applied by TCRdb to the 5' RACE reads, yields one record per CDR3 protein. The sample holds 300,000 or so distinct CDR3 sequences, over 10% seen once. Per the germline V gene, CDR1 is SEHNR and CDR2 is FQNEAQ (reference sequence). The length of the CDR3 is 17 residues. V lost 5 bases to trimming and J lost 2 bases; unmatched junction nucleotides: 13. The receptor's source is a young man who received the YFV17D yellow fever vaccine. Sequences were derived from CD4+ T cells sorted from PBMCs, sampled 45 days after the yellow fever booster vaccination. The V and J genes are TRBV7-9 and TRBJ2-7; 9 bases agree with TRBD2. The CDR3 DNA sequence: TGTGCCAGCAGCCAATCTGGAAGCGGGAGGACTCCCTACGAGCAGTACTTC. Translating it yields CASSQSGSGRTPYEQYF.